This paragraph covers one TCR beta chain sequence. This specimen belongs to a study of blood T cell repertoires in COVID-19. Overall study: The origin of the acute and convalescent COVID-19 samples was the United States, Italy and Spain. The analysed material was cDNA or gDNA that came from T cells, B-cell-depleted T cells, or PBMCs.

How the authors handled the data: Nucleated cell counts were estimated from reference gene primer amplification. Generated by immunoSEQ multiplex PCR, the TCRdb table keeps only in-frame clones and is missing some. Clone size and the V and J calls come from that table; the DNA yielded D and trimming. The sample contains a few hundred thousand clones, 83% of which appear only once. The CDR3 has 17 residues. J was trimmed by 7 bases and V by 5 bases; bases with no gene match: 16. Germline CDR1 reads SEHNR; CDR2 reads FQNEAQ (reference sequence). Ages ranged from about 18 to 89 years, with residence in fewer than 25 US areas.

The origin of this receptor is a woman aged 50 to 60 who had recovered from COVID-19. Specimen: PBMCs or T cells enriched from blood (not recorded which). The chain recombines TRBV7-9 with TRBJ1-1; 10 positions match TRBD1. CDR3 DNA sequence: TGTGCCAGCAGCCGTGAGGGGCGTCCGGACAGGGGGGTTGAAGCTTTCTTT. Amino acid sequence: CASSREGRPDRGVEAFF. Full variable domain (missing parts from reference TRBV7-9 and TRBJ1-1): DTGVSQNPRHKITKRGQNVTFRCDPISEHNRLYWYRQTLGQGPEFLTYFQNEAQLEKSRLLSDRFSAERPKGSFSTLEIQRTEQGDSAMYLCASSREGRPDRGVEAFFGQGTRLTVV.